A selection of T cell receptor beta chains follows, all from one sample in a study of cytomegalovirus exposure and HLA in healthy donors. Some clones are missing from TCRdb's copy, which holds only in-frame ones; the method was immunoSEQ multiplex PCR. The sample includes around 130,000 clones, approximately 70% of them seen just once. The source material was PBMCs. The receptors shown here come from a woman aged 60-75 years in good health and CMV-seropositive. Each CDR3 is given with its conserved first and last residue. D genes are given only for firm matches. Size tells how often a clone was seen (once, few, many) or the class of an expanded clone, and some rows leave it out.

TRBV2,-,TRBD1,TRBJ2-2,TGTGCCAGCAGTGACGGGACAGGGAGGACCGGGGAGCTGTTTTTT,CASSDGTGRTGELFF
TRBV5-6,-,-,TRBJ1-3,TGTGCCAGCAGCTTGTTAGAACGCAGGTCTTTATACGCCATATATTTT,CASSLLERRSLYAIYF
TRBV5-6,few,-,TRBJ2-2,TGTGCCAGCAGCTTGGACTACCGGAACACCGGGGAGCTGTTTTTT,CASSLDYRNTGELFF
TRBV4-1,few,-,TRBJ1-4,TGCGCCAGCAGCCCTGAACACATCAATGAAAAACTGTTTTTT,CASSPEHINEKLFF
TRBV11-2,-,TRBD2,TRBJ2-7,TGTGCCAGCAGTATTAGCCCGCGAAGGCGGGGGGCCACCTACGAGCAGTACTTC,CASSISPRRRGATYEQYF
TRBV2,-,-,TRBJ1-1,TGTGCCAGCAGGGAGGGTGAAGCTTTCTTT,CASREGEAFF
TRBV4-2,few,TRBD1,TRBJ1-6,TGTGCCAGTTCCTCTGAGACAGGGGGAAATTCACCCCTCCACTTT,CASSSETGGNSPLHF
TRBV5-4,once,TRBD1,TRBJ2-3,TGTGCCAGCAGCTTGGGGACAGGGGGACCAGATACGCAGTATTTT,CASSLGTGGPDTQYF
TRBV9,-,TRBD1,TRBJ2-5,TGTGCCAGCAGCAGGGACAGGAGCAGGGAGACCCAGTACTTC,CASSRDRSRETQYF
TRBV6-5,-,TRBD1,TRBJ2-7,TGTTCTATAGGGGGACAGGGCCGTGGGGAGCAGTACTTC,CSIGGQGRGEQYF
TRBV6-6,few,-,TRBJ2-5,TGTGCCAGCAGTCGCCGGACTCCTGTTTACCAAGAGACCCAGTACTTC,CASSRRTPVYQETQYF
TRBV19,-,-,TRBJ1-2,TGTGCCAGTAGGAACCTGAGAAGTTCAGGAAGCTACTATGGCTACACCTTC,CASRNLRSSGSYYGYTF
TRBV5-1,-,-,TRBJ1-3,TGCGCCAGCAGCGGGGGGGATTCCTCTGGAAACACCATATATTTT,CASSGGDSSGNTIYF
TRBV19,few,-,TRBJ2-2,TGTGCCAGTACCAACTATAACTCGGGGGTTGCCGGGGAGCTGTTTTTT,CASTNYNSGVAGELFF
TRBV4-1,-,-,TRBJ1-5,TGCGCCAGCAGCCAAGAAGTGGCAGGAGGTCAGCCCCAGCATTTT,CASSQEVAGGQPQHF
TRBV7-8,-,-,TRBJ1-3,TGTGCCAGCAGCTCTTTACAGGGCCATGGAAACACCATATATTTT,CASSSLQGHGNTIYF
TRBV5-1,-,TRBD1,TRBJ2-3,TGCGCCAGCAGTTTCGGACAGGGGACAGATACGCAGTATTTT,CASSFGQGTDTQYF
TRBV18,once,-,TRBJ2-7,TGTGCCAGCTCACCTCCCGCCGGGGAGCAGTACTTC,CASSPPAGEQYF
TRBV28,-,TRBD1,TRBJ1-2,TGTGCCAGCAGGACCAGGACAGGGGGCCTGGGGGGCTATGGCTACACCTTC,CASRTRTGGLGGYGYTF
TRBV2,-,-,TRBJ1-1,TGTGCCAGCAAGCACAACACTGAAGCTTTCTTT,CASKHNTEAFF
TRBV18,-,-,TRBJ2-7,TGTGCCAGCTCACCCCCGGGACTGGGCTCCTACGAGCAGTACTTC,CASSPPGLGSYEQYF
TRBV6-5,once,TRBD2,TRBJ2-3,TGTGCCAGCAGTTACTCGATGCGGGGGGGCACAGATACGCAGTATTTT,CASSYSMRGGTDTQYF
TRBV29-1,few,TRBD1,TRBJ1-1,TGCAGCGCTCGGACAGGGCCGAACACTGAAGCTTTCTTT,CSARTGPNTEAFF
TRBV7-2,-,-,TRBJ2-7,TGTGCCAGCCCTCTTGGAGGGGCGGGGCATGAGCAGTACTTC,CASPLGGAGHEQYF
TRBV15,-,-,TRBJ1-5,TGTGCCACCAGCAGAGATCGCGGGGCGCGTCAGCCCCAGCATTTT,CATSRDRGARQPQHF
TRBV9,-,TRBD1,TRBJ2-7,TGTGCCAGCAGCGGGCGACAGGGGGGGAACACCTACGAGCAGTACTTC,CASSGRQGGNTYEQYF
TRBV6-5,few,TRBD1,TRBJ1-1,TGTGCCAGCAGTTGGGGACAGGGAGGTTTGGTCACTGAAGCTTTCTTT,CASSWGQGGLVTEAFF
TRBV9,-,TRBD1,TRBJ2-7,TGTGCCAGCAGCACCCGGGACAGGTTCTGGGAGCAGTACTTC,CASSTRDRFWEQYF
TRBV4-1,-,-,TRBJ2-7,TGCGCCAGCAGCCAAGGGGGGCAGCGAGACGAGCAGTACTTC,CASSQGGQRDEQYF
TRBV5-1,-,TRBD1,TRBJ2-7,TGCGCCAGCAGAATACGGGACAGCTCCTACGAGCAGTACTTC,CASRIRDSSYEQYF
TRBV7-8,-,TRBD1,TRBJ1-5,TGTGCCAGCAGCTTCGAGGGGGCCCGGGGTCAGCCCCAGCATTTT,CASSFEGARGQPQHF
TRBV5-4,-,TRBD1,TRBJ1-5,TGTGCCAGCAGCTGGGGCGGGACAGGGGTTAATCAGCCCCAGCATTTT,CASSWGGTGVNQPQHF
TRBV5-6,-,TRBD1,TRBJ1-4,TGTGCCAGCAGCTTCGACAGGGGTAGAGAAAAACTGTTTTTT,CASSFDRGREKLFF
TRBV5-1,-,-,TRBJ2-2,TGCGCCAGCAGCTCCCAAATGGACAGTAACACCGGGGAGCTGTTTTTT,CASSSQMDSNTGELFF
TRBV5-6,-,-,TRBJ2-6,TGTGCCAGCAGCTCTTCTAGCTCTGGGGCCAACGTCCTGACTTTC,CASSSSSSGANVLTF
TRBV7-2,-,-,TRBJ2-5,TGTGCCAGCAGGCAGGAAATCCAGACCCAGTACTTC,CASRQEIQTQYF